These 18 T cell receptor beta chains were all obtained from the same sample, sequenced in a study of blood T cell repertoires in COVID-19 (dated by TCRdb to between 2020 and 2021). The library was built by means of the immunoSEQ multiplex PCR assay. This immuneACCESS table, as held by TCRdb, lists in-frame sequences with V and J called but not all clones. Of the missing ones, under half trace to an unresolved V gene in checked studies; the others have no known cause. This sample holds 250,000 or so clones; about 80% were observed only once. The ten largest clones represent 3% to 3.5% of the sample. Input material: peripheral blood. These receptors were taken from a woman aged 80 or over with acute or convalescent COVID-19.

This chain joins TRBV18 and TRBJ2-5; D possibly corresponds to TRBD2 (6 bases). V dropped 4 bases and J dropped 2 bases, with 14 bases sitting between them. Germline CDR1 and CDR2: KGHSH and LQKENI. This CDR3 has 15 residues. In DNA, the CDR3 is TGTGCCAGCTCACTACCGGGACTCCCTCAAGAGACCCAGTACTTC. Protein: CASSLPGLPQETQYF.

This clone has only one observation. CDR3 residues: CATSDAGLAGGMADTQYF. The CDR3 DNA is TGTGCCACCAGTGACGCGGGACTAGCGGGAGGTATGGCAGATACGCAGTATTTT. The J gene is TRBJ2-3, the V gene TRBV24-1, with TRBD2 matching 15 bases. Germline V gene sequence: CDR1 KGHDR, CDR2 SFDVKD. The CDR3 runs 18 residues. V shed 4 bases, J shed 4 bases, and the junction held 8 bases outside the gene matches.

The CDR3 here is CASSTTTGLYTEAFF. CDR3 sequence (DNA): TGTGCCAGCAGCACGACGACAGGGTTGTACACTGAAGCTTTCTTT. The rearrangement uses TRBV5-5 and TRBJ1-1, with TRBD1 identical over 7 bases. Germline loops: CDR1 SGHKS, CDR2 YYEKEE (reference sequence). V lost 4 bases, J lost 3 bases, and 9 bases stayed unmatched. This CDR3 has 15 residues.

This clone was observed a single time. The chain has TRBV3-1 (or the pseudogene TRBV3-2) and TRBJ2-1; 7 positions agree with TRBD1. The CDR3 has 17 amino acids. J lost 2 bases, V lost 3 bases, and 10 bases had no gene match. From germline, CDR1 is LGHDT and CDR2 YNNKEL (reference sequence). The CDR3 DNA is TGTGCCAGCAGCCATCCCCCCAGGGGGATCGCCTACAATGAGCAGTTCTTC. Amino acids: CASSHPPRGIAYNEQFF.

The J gene is TRBJ2-1, the V gene TRBV30, with D tentatively TRBD2 (6 bases). The CDR3 contains 14 residues. Germline CDR1 GTSNPN, CDR2 SVGIG (reference sequence). Trimming took off 4 bases at V and 3 bases at J, with 13 bases between the two ends. This chain's CDR3 is CAWTGTPNYNEQFF. The CDR3, as DNA: TGTGCCTGGACCGGGACTCCGAACTACAATGAGCAGTTCTTC.

The chain recombines TRBV14 with TRBJ1-2; perhaps TRBD1 as D (6 bases). V lost 0 bases and J lost 3, with 8 bases in between. There are 14 residues in the CDR3. The germline gives CDR1 SGHDN, CDR2 FVKESK. CDR3 bases: TGTGCCAGCAGCCAAGATCCAGGGGACTATGGCTACACCTTC. Translated, it gives CASSQDPGDYGYTF. The full variable domain, completed using reference TRBV14 and TRBJ1-2, is EAGVTQFPSHSVIEKGQTVTLRCDPISGHDNLYWYRRVMGKEIKFLLHFVKESKQDESGMPNNRFLAERTGGTYSTLKVQPAELEDSGVYFCASSQDPGDYGYTFGSGTRLTVV.

Written as DNA, the CDR3 is TGTGCCAGCAGCTGGACGGGGGGGACAAAGCAGTTCTTC. As protein: CASSWTGGTKQFF. V is TRBV5-8 and J is TRBJ2-1; 8 bases align to TRBD2. This CDR3 is 13 amino acids long. Trimming cost V 3 bases and J 11 bases; bases outside gene matches: 7. CDR1 and CDR2 from the germline V gene are SGHTS and YDEGEE.

The rearrangement links TRBV5-6 to TRBJ2-3, with D possibly TRBD1 on 6 matching bases. The V and J ends lost 0 bases and 2 bases respectively, with 16 bases between them. CDR3 length: 17 amino acids. The germline V gene encodes CDR1 SGHDT and CDR2 YYEEEE. The CDR3 protein is CASSLATQQGVTDTQYF. The DNA of the CDR3 is TGTGCCAGCAGCTTGGCCACCCAACAGGGCGTCACAGATACGCAGTATTTT.

This clone has only a few counts. V usage is TRBV6-5 and J usage is TRBJ2-7; no firm D call. Germline V gives CDR1 MNHEY, CDR2 SVGAGI. This CDR3 is built from 15 residues. Trimming removed 2 bases from V and 1 base from J, with 12 bases in between. CDR3 amino acids: CASSYLLGGSYEQYF. CDR3 sequence (DNA): TGTGCCAGCAGTTACCTGTTAGGCGGATCCTACGAGCAGTACTTC.

CDR3 loop: CASSLENRDGYTF. CDR3 nucleotides: TGTGCCAGCAGCTTAGAAAACAGGGATGGCTACACCTTC. This chain joins TRBV7-9 and TRBJ1-2; D is perhaps TRBD1 (6 bases). The V gene's germline CDR1 is SEHNR and CDR2 FQNEAQ (reference sequence). This CDR3 contains 13 residues. V was shortened by 1 base and J by 6 bases, with 9 bases between the two germline ends.

The rearrangement joins TRBV10-3 to TRBJ1-1, with D maybe TRBD1 (6 bases). Germline loops: CDR1 ENHRY, CDR2 SYGVKD. V lost 7 bases and J 0 bases, leaving 6 bases between the germline ends. CDR3 length equals 12 residues. The DNA of the CDR3 is TGTGCCATCAAGGGGGTGAACACTGAAGCTTTCTTT. It specifies CAIKGVNTEAFF.

This sequence joins TRBV9 and TRBJ1-2; tentatively, D is TRBD1 (6 bases). Germline V lookup: CDR1 SGDLS, CDR2 YYNGEE. Trimming cost V 0 bases and J 3 bases, with 9 bases left between them. The CDR3 contains 14 residues. In nucleotides, the CDR3 is TGTGCCAGCAGCGTAGACAGGGCAGACTATGGCTACACCTTC. Translating it yields CASSVDRADYGYTF.

The chain couples TRBV27 to TRBJ1-2; TRBD1 might be the D (6 bases). V gave up 8 bases and J gave up 3 bases, with 7 bases separating them. Germline assignment: CDR1 MNHEY and CDR2 SMNVEV (reference sequence). There are 11 residues in the CDR3. Here the CDR3 DNA reads TGTGCCAGCTGGGGGCACTATGGCTACACCTTC. Translated: CASWGHYGYTF.

This clone has a handful of counts. The chain couples TRBV5-1 to TRBJ2-5; D is uncertain. Per the germline V gene, CDR1 is SGHRS and CDR2 is YFSETQ. Trimming left V 0 bases short and J 7 bases short, with 16 bases between. The CDR3 sequence is 15 residues long. This chain's CDR3 is CASSLEDPRGGTQYF. In nucleotides, the CDR3 is TGCGCCAGCAGCTTGGAAGACCCCCGAGGCGGGACCCAGTACTTC.

CDR3 sequence: CASSLQAGGPIGELFF. CDR3 DNA sequence: TGCGCCAGCAGCCTTCAAGCGGGGGGGCCGATCGGGGAGCTGTTTTTT. The V gene is TRBV5-1, the J gene TRBJ2-2, with TRBD2 matching 10 bases. The CDR3 extends over 16 amino acids. Trimming at V came to 4 bases and at J to 7 bases, leaving 10 bases not matched to a gene. The germline V gene encodes CDR1 SGHRS and CDR2 YFSETQ.

The rearrangement joins TRBV6-5 to TRBJ1-3, with D maybe TRBD1 (5 bases). The CDR3 has 15 residues. V was shortened by 0 bases and J by 2 bases, with 8 bases between the two germline ends. The germline CDR1 and CDR2 sequences are MNHEY and SVGAGI. The CDR3 region has the DNA TGTGCCAGCAGTTACTCGCGACAGCCTGGAAACACCATATATTTT. Translated: CASSYSRQPGNTIYF.

The gene calls are TRBV6-6 and TRBJ1-2, with D possibly TRBD1 on 5 matching bases. With 0 bases removed from V and 3 bases from J, the gap between germline ends came to 11 bases. In germline, CDR1 is MNHNY, CDR2 SVGAGI (reference sequence). CDR3 length equals 15 residues. This CDR3 is CASSYSRVRDYGYTF. CDR3 sequence (DNA): TGTGCCAGCAGTTACTCTCGGGTCAGGGACTATGGCTACACCTTC.

The chain has TRBV19 and TRBJ1-1; D not resolved. V lost 3 bases and J lost 1, with 15 bases in between. Germline V gene sequence: CDR1 LNHDA, CDR2 SQIVND (reference sequence). CDR3 length equals 16 residues. The CDR3 protein is CASSIVRGVRNTEAFF. DNA for the CDR3: TGTGCCAGTAGTATCGTCCGGGGAGTAAGGAACACTGAAGCTTTCTTT. The variable domain in full, completed from reference TRBV19 and TRBJ1-1, reads DGGITQSPKYLFRKEGQNVTLSCEQNLNHDAMYWYRQDPGQGLRLIYYSQIVNDFQKGDIAEGYSVSREKKESFPLTVTSAQKNPTAFYLCASSIVRGVRNTEAFFGQGTRLTVV.